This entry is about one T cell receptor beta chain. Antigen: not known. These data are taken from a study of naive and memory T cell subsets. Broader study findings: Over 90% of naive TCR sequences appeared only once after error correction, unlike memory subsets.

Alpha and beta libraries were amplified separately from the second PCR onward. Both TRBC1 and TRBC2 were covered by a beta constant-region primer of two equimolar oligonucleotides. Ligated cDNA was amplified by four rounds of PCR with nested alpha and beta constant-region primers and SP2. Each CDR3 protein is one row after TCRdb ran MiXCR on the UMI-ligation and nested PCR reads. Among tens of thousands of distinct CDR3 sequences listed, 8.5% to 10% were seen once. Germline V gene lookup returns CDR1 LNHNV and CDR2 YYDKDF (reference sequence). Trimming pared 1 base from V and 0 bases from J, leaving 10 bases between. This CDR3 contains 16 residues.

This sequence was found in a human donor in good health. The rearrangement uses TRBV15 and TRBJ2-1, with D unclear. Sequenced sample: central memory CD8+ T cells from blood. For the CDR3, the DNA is TGTGCCACCAGCAGAGTTGGGCGACCCTCCTACAATGAGCAGTTCTTC. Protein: CATSRVGRPSYNEQFF. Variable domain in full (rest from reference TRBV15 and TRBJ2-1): DAMVIQNPRYQVTQFGKPVTLSCSQTLNHNVMYWYQQKSSQAPKLLFHYYDKDFNNEADTPDNFQSRRPNTSFCFLDIRSPGLGDTAMYLCATSRVGRPSYNEQFFGPGTRLTVL.